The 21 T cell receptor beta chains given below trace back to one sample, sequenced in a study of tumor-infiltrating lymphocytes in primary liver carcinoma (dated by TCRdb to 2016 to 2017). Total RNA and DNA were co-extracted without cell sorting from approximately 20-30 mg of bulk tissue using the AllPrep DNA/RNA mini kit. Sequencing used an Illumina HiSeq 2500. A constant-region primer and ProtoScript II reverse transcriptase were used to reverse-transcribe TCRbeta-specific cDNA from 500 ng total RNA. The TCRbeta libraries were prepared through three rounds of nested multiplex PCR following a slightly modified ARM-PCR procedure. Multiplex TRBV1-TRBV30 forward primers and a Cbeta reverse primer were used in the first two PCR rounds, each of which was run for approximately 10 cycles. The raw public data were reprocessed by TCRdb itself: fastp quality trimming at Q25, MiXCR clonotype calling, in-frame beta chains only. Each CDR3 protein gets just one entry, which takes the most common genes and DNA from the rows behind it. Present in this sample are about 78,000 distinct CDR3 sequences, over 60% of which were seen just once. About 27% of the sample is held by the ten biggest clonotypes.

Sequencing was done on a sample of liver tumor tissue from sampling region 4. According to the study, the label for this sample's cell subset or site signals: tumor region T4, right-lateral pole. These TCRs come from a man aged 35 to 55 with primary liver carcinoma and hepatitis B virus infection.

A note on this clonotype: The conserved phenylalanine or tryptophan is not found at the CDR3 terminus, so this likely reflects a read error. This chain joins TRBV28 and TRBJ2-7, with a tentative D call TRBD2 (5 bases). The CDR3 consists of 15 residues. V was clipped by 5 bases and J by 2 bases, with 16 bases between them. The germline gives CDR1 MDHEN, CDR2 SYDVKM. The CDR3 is CASSPPLRRTYEQYI. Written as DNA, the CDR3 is TGTGCCAGCAGTCCGCCCCTCCGGAGGACCTACGAGCAGTACATC.

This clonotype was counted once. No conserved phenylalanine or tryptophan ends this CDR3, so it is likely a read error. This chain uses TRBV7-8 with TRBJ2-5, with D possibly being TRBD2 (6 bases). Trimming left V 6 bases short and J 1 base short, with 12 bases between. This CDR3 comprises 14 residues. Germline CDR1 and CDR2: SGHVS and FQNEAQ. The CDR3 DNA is TGTGCCAGCAGGGCGGGACTGATCCAAGAGACCCAGTACTTA. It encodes CASRAGLIQETQYL.

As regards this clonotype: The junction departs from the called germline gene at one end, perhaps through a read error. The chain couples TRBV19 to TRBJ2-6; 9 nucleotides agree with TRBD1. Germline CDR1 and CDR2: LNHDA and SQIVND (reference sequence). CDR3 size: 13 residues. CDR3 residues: CASSEQGANVVTF. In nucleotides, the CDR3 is TGTGCCAGTAGTGAACAGGGGGCCAACGTCGTGACTTTC.

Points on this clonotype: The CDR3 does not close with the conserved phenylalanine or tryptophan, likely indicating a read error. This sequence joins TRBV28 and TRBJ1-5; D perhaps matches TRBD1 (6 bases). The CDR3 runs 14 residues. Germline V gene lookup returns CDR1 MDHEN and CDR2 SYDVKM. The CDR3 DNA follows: TGTGCCAGCAGTTTAACCAGGGACAATCAGGCCCAGCATTGT. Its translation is CASSLTRDNQAQHC.

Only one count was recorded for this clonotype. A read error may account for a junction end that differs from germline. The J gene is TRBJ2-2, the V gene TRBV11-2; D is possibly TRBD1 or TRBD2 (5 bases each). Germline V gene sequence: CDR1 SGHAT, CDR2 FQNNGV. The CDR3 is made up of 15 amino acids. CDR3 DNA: TGTGGAAGCAGCTTACTCAAGGCGGACACCGGGGAGCTGTTTTTC. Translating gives CGSSLLKADTGELFF.

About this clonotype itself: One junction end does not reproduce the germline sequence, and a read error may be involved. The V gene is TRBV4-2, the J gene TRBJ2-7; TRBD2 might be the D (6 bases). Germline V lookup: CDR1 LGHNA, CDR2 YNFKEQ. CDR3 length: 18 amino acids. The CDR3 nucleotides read TGTGGCAGCAGCCAAGAAGGGGTAGTGGGAGGATCACCGTACGAGCAGTACTTC. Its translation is CGSSQEGVVGGSPYEQYF.

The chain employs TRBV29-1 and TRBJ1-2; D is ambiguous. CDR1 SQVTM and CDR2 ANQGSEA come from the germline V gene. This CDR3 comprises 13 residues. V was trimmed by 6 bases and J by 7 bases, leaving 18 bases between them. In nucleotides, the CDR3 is TGCAGCGTCCTATCGCCCCCTCACGTTGGCTACACCTTC. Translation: CSVLSPPHVGYTF.

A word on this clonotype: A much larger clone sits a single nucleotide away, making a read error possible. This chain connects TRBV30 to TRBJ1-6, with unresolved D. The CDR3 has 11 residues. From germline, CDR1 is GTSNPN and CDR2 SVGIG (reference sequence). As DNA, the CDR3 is TGTGCCTGGAGGTCTAATTCATCCCTCCACTTT. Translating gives CAWRSNSSLHF.

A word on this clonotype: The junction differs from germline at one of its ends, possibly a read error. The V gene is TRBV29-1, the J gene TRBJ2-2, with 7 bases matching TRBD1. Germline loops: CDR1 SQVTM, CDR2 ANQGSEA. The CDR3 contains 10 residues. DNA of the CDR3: TGCAACGTGGAGCAGGGGGAGCTGCTTTTT. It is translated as CNVEQGELLF.

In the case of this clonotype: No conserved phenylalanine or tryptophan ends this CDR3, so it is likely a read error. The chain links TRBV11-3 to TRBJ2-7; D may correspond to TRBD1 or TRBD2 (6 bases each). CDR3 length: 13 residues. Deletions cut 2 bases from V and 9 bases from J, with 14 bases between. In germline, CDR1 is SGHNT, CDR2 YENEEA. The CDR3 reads CASSLRGENGQYS. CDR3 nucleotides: TGTGCCAGCAGCTTAAGGGGGGAGAACGGGCAGTACTCC.

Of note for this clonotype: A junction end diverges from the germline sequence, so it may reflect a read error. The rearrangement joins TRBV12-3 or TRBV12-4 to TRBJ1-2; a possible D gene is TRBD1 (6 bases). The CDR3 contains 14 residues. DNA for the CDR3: TGTGCGAGCAACCTACAGGGAGCTAACTATGGCTACACCTTC. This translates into CASNLQGANYGYTF.

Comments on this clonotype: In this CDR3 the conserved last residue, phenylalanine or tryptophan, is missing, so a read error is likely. The CDR3, as DNA: TGTGCCAGCAGCACGGGACAGGGAACACACGAGCAGTACATC. It encodes CASSTGQGTHEQYI. The chain recombines TRBV12-3 or TRBV12-4 with TRBJ2-7; TRBD1 matches at 9 bases. The CDR3 has 14 residues. Trimming removed 6 bases from V and 5 bases from J; junction bases left unmatched: 8.

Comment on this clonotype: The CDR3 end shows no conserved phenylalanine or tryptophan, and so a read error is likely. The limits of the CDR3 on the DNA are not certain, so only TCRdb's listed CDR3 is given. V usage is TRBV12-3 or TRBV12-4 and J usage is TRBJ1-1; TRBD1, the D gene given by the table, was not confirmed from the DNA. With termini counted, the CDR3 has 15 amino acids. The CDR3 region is CASSFGSVPNTEAFL.

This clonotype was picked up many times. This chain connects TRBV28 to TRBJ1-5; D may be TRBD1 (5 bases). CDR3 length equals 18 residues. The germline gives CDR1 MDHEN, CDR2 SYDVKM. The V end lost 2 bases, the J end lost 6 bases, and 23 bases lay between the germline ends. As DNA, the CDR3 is TGTGCCAGCAGTTTACCATTCGGGGCAAGGGGAAGTCGTCAGCCCCAGCATTTT. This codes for CASSLPFGARGSRQPQHF.

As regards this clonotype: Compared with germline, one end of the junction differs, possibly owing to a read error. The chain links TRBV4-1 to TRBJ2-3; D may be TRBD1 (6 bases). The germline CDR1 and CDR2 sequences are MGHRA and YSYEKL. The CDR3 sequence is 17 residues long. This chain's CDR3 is CANSQGWRRGSTDTQYF. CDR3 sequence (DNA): TGCGCCAACAGCCAGGGGTGGAGGCGAGGAAGCACAGATACGCAGTATTTT.

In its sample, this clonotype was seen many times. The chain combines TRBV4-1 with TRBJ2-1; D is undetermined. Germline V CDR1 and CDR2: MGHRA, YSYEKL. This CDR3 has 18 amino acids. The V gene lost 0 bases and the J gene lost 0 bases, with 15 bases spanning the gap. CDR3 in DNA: TGCGCCAGCAGCCAAGAACCGATAGGCGGTGACTCCTACAATGAGCAGTTCTTC. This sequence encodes CASSQEPIGGDSYNEQFF.

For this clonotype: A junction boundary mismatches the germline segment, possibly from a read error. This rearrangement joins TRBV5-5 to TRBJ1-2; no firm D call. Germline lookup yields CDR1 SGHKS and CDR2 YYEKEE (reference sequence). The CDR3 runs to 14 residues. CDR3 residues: CVSCLEAANYGYTF. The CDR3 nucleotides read TGTGTCAGCTGCTTGGAAGCCGCGAACTATGGCTACACCTTC.

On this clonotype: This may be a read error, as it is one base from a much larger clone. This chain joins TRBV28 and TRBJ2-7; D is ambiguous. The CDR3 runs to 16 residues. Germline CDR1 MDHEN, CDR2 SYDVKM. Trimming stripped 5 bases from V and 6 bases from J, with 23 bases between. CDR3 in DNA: TGTGCCAGCAGTCCCCCCTTGGCTACCTTCGGCTCCGAGCAGTACTTC. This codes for CASSPPLATFGSEQYF.

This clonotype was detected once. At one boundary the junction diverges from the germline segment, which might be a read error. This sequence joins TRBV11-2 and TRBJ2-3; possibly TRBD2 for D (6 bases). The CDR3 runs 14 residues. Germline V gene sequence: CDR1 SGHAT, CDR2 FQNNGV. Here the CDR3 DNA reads TGTGCCGGAGGGGCTCGGGAGCCTGCAGATACGCGGTATTTT. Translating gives CAGGAREPADTRYF. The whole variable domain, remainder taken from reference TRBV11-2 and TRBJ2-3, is EAGVAQSPRYKIIEKRQSVAFWCNPISGHATLYWYQQILGQGPKLLIQFQNNGVVDDSQLPKDRFSAERLKGVDSTLKIQPAKLEDSAVYLCAGGAREPADTRYFGPGTRLTVL.

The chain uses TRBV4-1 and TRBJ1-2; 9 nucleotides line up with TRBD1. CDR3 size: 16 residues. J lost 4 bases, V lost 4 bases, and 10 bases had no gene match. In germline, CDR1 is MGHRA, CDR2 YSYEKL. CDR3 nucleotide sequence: TGCGCCAGCAGCCCATCCGGAACAGGGGGCGTCTATGGCTACACCTTC. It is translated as CASSPSGTGGVYGYTF.

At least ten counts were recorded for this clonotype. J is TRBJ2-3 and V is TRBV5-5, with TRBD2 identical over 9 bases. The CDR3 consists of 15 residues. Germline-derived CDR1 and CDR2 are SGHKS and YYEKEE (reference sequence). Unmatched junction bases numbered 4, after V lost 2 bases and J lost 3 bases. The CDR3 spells CASSLGLARTDTQYF. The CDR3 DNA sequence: TGTGCCAGCAGCTTAGGACTAGCGCGTACAGATACGCAGTATTTT.